Each of the 31 T cell receptor beta chains below was sequenced from the same sample in a study of vaccination effects on CD4 cells after COVID-19. CD4+ T cells specific for antigen were expanded with viral peptide pools by the ViraFEST assay before sequencing. Upon completion of 10 days in culture, CD4+ T cells were isolated. Sometime from March through December 2020, the person acquired a SARS-CoV-2 infection that PCR confirmed. The assay was immunoSEQ multiplex PCR, and TCRdb's table has in-frame clones only and misses some. In the table there are 63,000 or so clones, over 65% of which are singletons. These receptors have no identified antigens. This sample comprised CD4+ T cells from PBMCs cultured with HIV peptides, obtained before COVID-19 vaccination. Subset meaning: HIV-1 Nef peptide pool negative control/reference culture. The receptors were sampled from a human donor who had a prior SARS-CoV-2 infection.

This clone was recorded a few times. V and J are TRBV5-1 and TRBJ2-7; a possible D gene is TRBD1 (5 bases). The CDR3 is made up of 13 amino acids. Germline V gene lookup returns CDR1 SGHRS and CDR2 YFSETQ. The V gene lost 0 bases and the J gene lost 6 bases, with 10 bases spanning the gap. This CDR3 is CASSLDRFGEQYF. The CDR3 region has the DNA TGCGCCAGCAGCTTGGACAGGTTCGGCGAGCAGTACTTC.

V and J are TRBV19 and TRBJ1-4; D ambiguous. With 3 bases removed from V and 7 bases from J, the gap between germline ends came to 12 bases. The CDR3 covers 14 residues. Germline CDR1 is LNHDA and CDR2 is SQIVND (reference sequence). Written as DNA, the CDR3 is TGTGCCAGTAGTATGGAAGGGCTCGGTGAAAAACTGTTTTTT. This translates into CASSMEGLGEKLFF.

The chain is built from TRBV5-5 and TRBJ2-3; either TRBD1 or TRBD2 may supply D (5 bases each). Trimming removed 3 bases from V and 6 bases from J, with 20 bases in between. Per germline, CDR1 SGHKS and CDR2 YYEKEE (reference sequence). The CDR3 sequence is 16 residues long. CDR3: CASSSGTAIRSDTQYF. DNA for the CDR3: TGTGCCAGCAGCTCCGGGACGGCCATACGATCGGATACGCAGTATTTT.

V gene TRBV24-1 combines with J gene TRBJ2-3, with TRBD1 identical over 8 bases. Trimming took 3 bases from V and 2 from J; bases not matched to a gene: 6. Germline CDR1 and CDR2: KGHDR and SFDVKD. The CDR3 is made up of 16 amino acids. The chain's CDR3 is CATSDPLTGVTDTQYF. DNA of the CDR3: TGTGCCACCAGTGATCCGCTGACAGGGGTCACAGATACGCAGTATTTT.

The chain couples TRBV5-4 to TRBJ1-4; TRBD1 matches 7 bases. Germline trimming cut 4 bases from V and 8 bases from J; bases unmatched to any gene: 11. Germline V lookup: CDR1 SGHNT, CDR2 YYREEE (reference sequence). This CDR3 spans 15 amino acids. CDR3 coding DNA: TGTGCCAGCAGCCAGAACAGGGGAGAGAGGGAAAAACTGTTTTTT. Its protein product is CASSQNRGEREKLFF. Together with reference TRBV5-4 and TRBJ1-4, the CDR3 gives the full variable domain: ETGVTQSPTHLIKTRGQQVTLRCSSQSGHNTVSWYQQALGQGPQFIFQYYREEENGRGNFPPRFSGLQFPNYSSELNVNALELDDSALYLCASSQNRGEREKLFFGSGTQLSVL.

The V and J genes are TRBV5-1 and TRBJ2-7; perhaps TRBD1 as D (6 bases). The CDR3 length is 14 residues. Deletions cut 0 bases from V and 5 bases from J, with 12 bases between. CDR1 and CDR2 from the germline V gene are SGHRS and YFSETQ. The CDR3 DNA reads TGCGCCAGCAGCTTGGTTGCAGGGGTGGACGAGCAGTACTTC. Its translation: CASSLVAGVDEQYF.

The rearrangement joins TRBV18 to TRBJ1-1; D is possibly TRBD1 (6 bases). Germline V gene lookup returns CDR1 KGHSH and CDR2 LQKENI. V was pared by 6 bases and J by 4 bases, with 18 bases between. This CDR3 is built from 15 residues. The CDR3 coding sequence is TGTGCCAGCTCGGAACTTTTTGTAGGGGGCACTGAAGCTTTCTTT. This sequence encodes CASSELFVGGTEAFF.

CDR3 sequence: CASSPITQGGTEAFF. CDR3 sequence (DNA): TGTGCCAGTAGTCCAATAACCCAGGGGGGCACTGAAGCTTTCTTT. This sequence joins TRBV19 and TRBJ1-1; 7 positions agree with TRBD1. This CDR3 comprises 15 residues. Unmatched junction bases numbered 10, after V lost 5 bases and J lost 4 bases. The germline V gene has CDR1 LNHDA and CDR2 SQIVND (reference sequence).

This chain uses TRBV7-3 with TRBJ2-5; a possible D gene is TRBD2 (5 bases). Between the trimmed V and J ends, which lost 4 bases and 1 base, there was a span of 7 bases. Germline loops: CDR1 SGHTA, CDR2 FQGTGA. The CDR3 has 13 residues. As DNA, the CDR3 is TGTGCCAGCAGCTCTAGCCCCCAAGAGACCCAGTACTTC. Protein: CASSSSPQETQYF.

The V call is TRBV5-1, the J call TRBJ2-1; TRBD2 matches at 7 bases. V was pared by 6 bases and J by 2 bases, with 11 bases of the junction left unmatched. This CDR3 comprises 16 residues. The V gene's germline CDR1 is SGHRS and CDR2 YFSETQ. The CDR3 bases are TGCGCCAGCACGAGAGCCGCTAGCGGCGCCTACAATGAGCAGTTCTTC. This sequence encodes CASTRAASGAYNEQFF.

This rearrangement joins TRBV15 to TRBJ1-4; 9 bases are shared with TRBD1. The junction had 2 bases not matched to a gene; V was cut back by 4 bases and J by 5 bases. This CDR3 is built from 14 residues. The germline gives CDR1 LNHNV, CDR2 YYDKDF (reference sequence). DNA for the CDR3: TGTGCCACCAGCAACGGGACAGGGAATGAAAAACTGTTTTTT. Protein product: CATSNGTGNEKLFF. The variable domain in full, completed from reference TRBV15 and TRBJ1-4, reads DAMVIQNPRYQVTQFGKPVTLSCSQTLNHNVMYWYQQKSSQAPKLLFHYYDKDFNNEADTPDNFQSRRPNTSFCFLDIRSPGLGDTAMYLCATSNGTGNEKLFFGSGTQLSVL.

This clone was seen a handful of times. The chain is built from TRBV5-1 and TRBJ2-1; a weak D match, TRBD2 (5 bases). The CDR3 length is 16 residues. CDR1 and CDR2 (germline): SGHRS, YFSETQ. V lost 2 bases to trimming and J lost 4 bases, with 16 bases between them. DNA for the CDR3: TGCGCCAGCAGCTTAACTGGGGAGCAGAAGTACAATGAGCAGTTCTTC. Translated: CASSLTGEQKYNEQFF.

The chain couples TRBV7-2 to TRBJ2-1, with 9 bases lining up with TRBD2. The CDR3 contains 15 residues. CDR1 SGHTA and CDR2 FQGNSA come from the germline V gene. The junction had 1 base not matched to a gene; V was cut back by 4 bases and J by 0 bases. Here the CDR3 reads CASSYSGSSYNEQFF. The CDR3 DNA reads as TGTGCCAGCAGCTATAGCGGGAGCTCCTACAATGAGCAGTTCTTC.

The V and J genes are TRBV2 and TRBJ2-7; 7 nucleotides agree with TRBD2. Germline trimming cut 6 bases from V and 0 bases from J; bases unmatched to any gene: 11. CDR1 SNHLY and CDR2 FYNNEI come from the germline V gene. There are 16 residues in the CDR3. CDR3 coding DNA: TGTGCCAGCAGATCTCCGCTAGCGGCGTACTCCTACGAGCAGTACTTC. Translation: CASRSPLAAYSYEQYF.

This chain connects TRBV3-1 (or the pseudogene TRBV3-2) to TRBJ1-1; possibly TRBD1 for D (6 bases). V was shortened by 4 bases and J by 0 bases, with 9 bases between the two germline ends. CDR3 length: 14 residues. The germline V gene has CDR1 LGHDT and CDR2 YNNKEL (reference sequence). The CDR3 DNA is TGTGCCAGCAGCCTAGAGGGGGTGAACACTGAAGCTTTCTTT. Translated, it gives CASSLEGVNTEAFF.

The rearrangement joins TRBV14 to TRBJ2-7, with D possibly TRBD1 on 5 matching bases. Germline CDR1 reads SGHDN; CDR2 reads FVKESK. The CDR3 has 14 residues. V lost 0 bases, J lost 3 bases, and 9 bases lay in between. CDR3 residues: CASSQDRTHYEQYF. For the CDR3, the DNA is TGTGCCAGCAGCCAAGACAGGACACACTACGAGCAGTACTTC.

This chain joins TRBV7-9 and TRBJ1-1; 8 nucleotides align to TRBD1. V was pared by 1 base and J by 2 bases, with 12 bases of the junction left unmatched. The CDR3 covers 18 residues. Germline values: CDR1 SEHNR, CDR2 FQNEAQ (reference sequence). CDR3 protein: CASSLDLGWAGGNTEAFF. The DNA for the CDR3 is TGTGCCAGCAGCTTAGATTTGGGGTGGGCAGGGGGCAACACTGAAGCTTTCTTT.

This sequence joins TRBV6-5 and TRBJ1-2; 7 nucleotides agree with TRBD1. Germline V gene data show CDR1 as MNHEY and CDR2 as SVGAGI. The junction had 4 bases not matched to a gene; V was cut back by 6 bases and J by 6 bases. The CDR3 runs to 12 residues. The CDR3 loop is CASRTGLNGYTF. Here the CDR3 DNA reads TGTGCCAGCAGGACAGGGCTCAATGGCTACACCTTC.

This chain links TRBV7-9 with TRBJ1-2, with D unclear. Germline V gives CDR1 SEHNR, CDR2 FQNEAQ (reference sequence). The CDR3 loop spans 11 amino acids. The V and J ends lost 5 bases and 3 bases respectively, with 4 bases between them. The CDR3 loop is CASSPYYGYTF. The CDR3 region has the DNA TGTGCCAGCAGCCCGTACTATGGCTACACCTTC.

This chain connects TRBV19 to TRBJ1-2, with TRBD1 as a possible D gene (5 bases). Trimming left V 7 bases short and J 2 bases short, with 14 bases between. Germline-derived CDR1 and CDR2 are LNHDA and SQIVND (reference sequence). The length of the CDR3 is 14 residues. For the CDR3, the DNA is TGTGCCAGTATCTCGACAGCCCGAAACTATGGCTACACCTTC. Its protein is CASISTARNYGYTF.

CDR3 amino acids: CASSPPEGVTVRAFF. CDR3 DNA sequence: TGTGCCAGCTCACCGCCCGAAGGGGTTACCGTGAGAGCTTTCTTT. The chain recombines TRBV18 with TRBJ1-1; D is possibly TRBD1 (5 bases). V was pared by 3 bases and J by 10 bases, with 21 bases between. The CDR3 consists of 15 residues. Germline V lookup: CDR1 KGHSH, CDR2 LQKENI.

This clone was counted a few times. The CDR3 DNA reads TGTGCCAGCAGCTTAGCGGGGGAAGGAAATTCACCCCTCCACTTT. Protein sequence: CASSLAGEGNSPLHF. This chain links TRBV7-9 with TRBJ1-6; the D gene is possibly TRBD1 (5 bases). V was shortened by 0 bases and J by 7 bases, with 10 bases between the two germline ends. Germline CDR1 SEHNR, CDR2 FQNEAQ (reference sequence). The CDR3 spans 15 residues.

The rearrangement uses TRBV10-3 and TRBJ2-7; 7 bases fit TRBD2. V gave up 2 bases and J gave up 2 bases; unmatched junction bases: 6. The germline CDR1 and CDR2 sequences are ENHRY and SYGVKD. This CDR3 is built from 15 residues. The CDR3 spells CAISEERGPAYEQYF. DNA for the CDR3: TGTGCCATCAGTGAGGAGCGGGGTCCCGCCTACGAGCAGTACTTC.

The chain uses TRBV24-1 and TRBJ2-1, with D perhaps matching TRBD1 or TRBD2 (5 bases each). This CDR3 is built from 16 residues. Trimming took off 0 bases at V and 0 bases at J, with 8 bases between the two ends. Germline assignment: CDR1 KGHDR and CDR2 SFDVKD. The DNA for the CDR3 is TGTGCCACCAGTGATTTGCCAGGGACCTCCTACAATGAGCAGTTCTTC. Translated: CATSDLPGTSYNEQFF.

J is TRBJ1-3 and V is TRBV6-5; D possibly corresponds to TRBD1 (5 bases). V gave up 6 bases and J gave up 0 bases, with 12 bases separating them. Looked up from germline, CDR1 is MNHEY and CDR2 is SVGAGI. CDR3 length equals 15 residues. DNA of the CDR3: TGTGCCAGCAGGGTCGGGACGAGCTCTGGAAACACCATATATTTT. As protein: CASRVGTSSGNTIYF.

This clone was counted only a few times. The chain couples TRBV2 to TRBJ2-1; the D call may be TRBD1 or TRBD2 (5 bases each). Trimming pared 2 bases from V and 6 bases from J, leaving 14 bases between. Germline lookup yields CDR1 SNHLY and CDR2 FYNNEI. This CDR3 is built from 15 residues. CDR3 coding DNA: TGTGCCAGCAGTGAAACTAGGGGACGGTTCAATGAGCAGTTCTTC. Protein product: CASSETRGRFNEQFF.

This chain connects TRBV10-3 to TRBJ1-4; weak D call: TRBD1 (5 bases). Between the trimmed V and J ends, which lost 5 bases and 5 bases, there was a span of 18 bases. Per the germline V gene, CDR1 is ENHRY and CDR2 is SYGVKD. CDR3 size: 16 residues. The DNA of the CDR3 is TGTGCCATCAGTTCCGCCCGGGCGGGGGGGAATGAAAAACTGTTTTTT. This encodes CAISSARAGGNEKLFF.

The chain joins TRBV5-5 to TRBJ1-1, with 12 positions matching TRBD1. The V segment lost 1 base and the J segment 0 bases; nucleotides outside the gene matches: 10. The CDR3 sequence is 19 residues long. Germline V gene data show CDR1 as SGHKS and CDR2 as YYEKEE (reference sequence). The CDR3 sequence is CASSLYPRGQGALNTEAFF. The CDR3 DNA sequence: TGTGCCAGCAGCTTGTACCCGAGGGGACAGGGGGCTCTGAACACTGAAGCTTTCTTT.

Only a few counts were recorded for this clone. This chain uses TRBV6-2 or TRBV6-3 with TRBJ2-4; possibly TRBD1 for D (5 bases). Germline V gives CDR1 MNHEY, CDR2 SVGEGT. V was clipped by 5 bases and J by 8 bases, with 16 bases between them. This CDR3 has 14 residues. CDR3 residues: CASSRQGGVYIQYF. In nucleotides, the CDR3 is TGTGCCAGCAGTAGGCAGGGCGGTGTATACATTCAGTACTTC.

The CDR3: CAISVGDSYEQYF. DNA for the CDR3: TGTGCCATCAGTGTTGGGGATTCCTACGAGCAGTACTTC. V and J are TRBV10-3 and TRBJ2-7, with no clear D. Germline V lookup: CDR1 ENHRY, CDR2 SYGVKD. The CDR3 runs to 13 residues. Trimming took 4 bases from V and 1 from J, leaving 8 bases between them.

V usage is TRBV6-6 and J usage is TRBJ1-2; possibly TRBD1 for D (5 bases). With 7 bases removed from V and 8 bases from J, the gap between germline ends came to 17 bases. This CDR3 is 13 amino acids long. Germline CDR1 is MNHNY and CDR2 is SVGAGI (reference sequence). CDR3 coding DNA: TGTGCCAGCACCCTCGGAGGGGCCCAGGGCTACACCTTC. Translated: CASTLGGAQGYTF.